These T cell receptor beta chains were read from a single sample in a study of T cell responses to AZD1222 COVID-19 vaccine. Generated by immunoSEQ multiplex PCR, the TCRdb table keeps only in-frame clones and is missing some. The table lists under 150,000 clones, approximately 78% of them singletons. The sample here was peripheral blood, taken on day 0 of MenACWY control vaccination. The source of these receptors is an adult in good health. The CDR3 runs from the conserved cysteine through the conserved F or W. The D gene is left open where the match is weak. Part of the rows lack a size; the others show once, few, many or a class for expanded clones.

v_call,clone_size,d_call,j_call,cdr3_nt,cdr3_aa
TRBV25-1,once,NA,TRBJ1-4,TGTGCCAGCAGTGAACCTGGGACTAATGAAAAACTGTTTTTT,CASSEPGTNEKLFF
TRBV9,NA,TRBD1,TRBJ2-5,TGTGCCAGCAGCCCTGGACAGGGGGCGAAGACCCAGTACTTC,CASSPGQGAKTQYF
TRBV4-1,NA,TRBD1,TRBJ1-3,TGCGCCAGCAGCCAAGATCGAACAGGGGGTAGGAACACCATATATTTT,CASSQDRTGGRNTIYF
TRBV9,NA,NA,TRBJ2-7,TGTGCCAGCAGCGTAGAAGGGCATTCCTACGAGCAGTACTTC,CASSVEGHSYEQYF
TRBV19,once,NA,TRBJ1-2,TGTGCCAGTAGACAAGGAGACTATGGCTACACCTTC,CASRQGDYGYTF
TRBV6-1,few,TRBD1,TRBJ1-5,TGTGCCAGCAGTGACCGACAGGGGAGCAATCAGCCCCAGCATTTT,CASSDRQGSNQPQHF
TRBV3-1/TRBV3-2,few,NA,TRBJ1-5,TGTGCCAGCAGCTCCACCGGGACAAGCAATCAGCCCCAGCATTTT,CASSSTGTSNQPQHF
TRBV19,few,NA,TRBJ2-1,TGTGCCAGTAGGTCAGTTGGGGAGCAGTTCTTC,CASRSVGEQFF
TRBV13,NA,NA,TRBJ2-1,TGTGCCAGCAGCTTAATAGATGAGCAGTTCTTC,CASSLIDEQFF
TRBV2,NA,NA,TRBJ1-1,TGTGCCAGCAGTAGGGACGGCATGAACACTGAAGCTTTCTTT,CASSRDGMNTEAFF
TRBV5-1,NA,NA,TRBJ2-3,TGCGCCAGCAGCTTGTGGGGGGCTGGGCGGGGCACAGATACGCAGTATTTT,CASSLWGAGRGTDTQYF
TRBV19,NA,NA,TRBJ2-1,TGTGCCAGTAGTATATTGAGGGGTAAGTCCTACAATGAGCAGTTCTTC,CASSILRGKSYNEQFF
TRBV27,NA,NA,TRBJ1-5,TGTGCCAGTCGACAGGGCAATCAGCCCCAGCATTTT,CASRQGNQPQHF
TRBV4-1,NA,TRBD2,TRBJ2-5,TGCGCCAGCAGCCAAGAGACGTTGGCGGGGGGCTACCAAGAGACCCAGTACTTC,CASSQETLAGGYQETQYF
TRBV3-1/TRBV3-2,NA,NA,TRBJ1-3,TGTGCCAGCAGCCAAGATAGGCGGGGAGGGGGCACCATATATTTT,CASSQDRRGGGTIYF
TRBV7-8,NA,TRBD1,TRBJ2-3,TGTGCCAGCAGAACCAAGGAAGACAGGGTCGTGGTGGATACGCAGTATTTT,CASRTKEDRVVVDTQYF
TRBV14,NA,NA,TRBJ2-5,TGTGCCAGCGCGGGGCAGATAAAAGAGACCCAGTACTTC,CASAGQIKETQYF
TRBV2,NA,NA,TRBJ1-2,TGTGCCAGCAGTGATAATACAGGACACTATGGCTACACCTTC,CASSDNTGHYGYTF
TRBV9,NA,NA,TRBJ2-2,TGTGCCAGCAGCAACTCGGGGGGCAACACCGGGGAGCTGTTTTTT,CASSNSGGNTGELFF
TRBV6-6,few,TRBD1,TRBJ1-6,TGTGCCAGCATCACGGGGCCGGGACAGGGGAATTCACCCCTCCACTTT,CASITGPGQGNSPLHF
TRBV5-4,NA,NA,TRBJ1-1,TGTGCCAGCAGCCTGCAACAGAACTTAAACACTGAAGCTTTCTTT,CASSLQQNLNTEAFF
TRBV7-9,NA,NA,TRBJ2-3,TGTGCCAGCAGCTTCTGGGGGCACAACACAGATACGCAGTATTTT,CASSFWGHNTDTQYF
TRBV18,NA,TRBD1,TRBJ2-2,TGTGCCAGCTCATTGGGACAGCTGAACACCGGGGAGCTGTTTTTT,CASSLGQLNTGELFF
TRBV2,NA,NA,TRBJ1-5,TGTGCCAGCAGAATCGAGGCCTTCAATCAGCCCCAGCATTTT,CASRIEAFNQPQHF
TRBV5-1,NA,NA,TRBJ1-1,TGCGCCAGCAGCTCACAGGGTCTGGGAACTGAAGCTTTCTTT,CASSSQGLGTEAFF
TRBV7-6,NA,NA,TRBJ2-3,TGTGCCAGCAGCTTAAAGGGCGCAGATACGCAGTATTTT,CASSLKGADTQYF
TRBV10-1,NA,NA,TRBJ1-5,TGCGCCAACAGGGCTCAGCCCCAGCATTTT,CANRAQPQHF
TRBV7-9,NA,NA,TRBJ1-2,TGTGCCAGCAGCACCGTTGACCGACCCATCTATGGCTACACCTTC,CASSTVDRPIYGYTF
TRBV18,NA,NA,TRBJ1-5,TGTGCCAGCTCACCTGCGGGTGGACCAAAGAGCAATCAGCCCCAGCATTTT,CASSPAGGPKSNQPQHF
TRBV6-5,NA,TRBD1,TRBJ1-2,TGTGCCAGCGCTCCTTCACAGGGGGCGGGGGGCTACACCTTC,CASAPSQGAGGYTF
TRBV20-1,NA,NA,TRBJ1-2,TGCAGTGCTAGAGAGCTCCATGGCTACACCTTC,CSARELHGYTF
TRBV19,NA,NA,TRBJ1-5,TGTGCCAGTACCAACAGGGCGGTTCGGAGGGAAGATCAGCCCCAGCATTTT,CASTNRAVRREDQPQHF
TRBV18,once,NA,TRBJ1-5,TGTGCCAGCTCCCCGGATCAAGGGCGCTATAGCAATCAGCCCCAGCATTTT,CASSPDQGRYSNQPQHF
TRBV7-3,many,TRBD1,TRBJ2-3,TGTGCCAGCAGCTGGACAGGTCTGAGCACAGATACGCAGTATTTT,CASSWTGLSTDTQYF
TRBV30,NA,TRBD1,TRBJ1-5,TGTGCCTGGAGTGAGGGGGCACTCACCCAGCATTTT,CAWSEGALTQHF
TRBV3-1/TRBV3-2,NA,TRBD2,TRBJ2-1,TGTGCCAGCAGCCAAGATATAGAGCGGGGGGGCTTATTGTCCTACAATGAGCAGTTCTTC,CASSQDIERGGLLSYNEQFF
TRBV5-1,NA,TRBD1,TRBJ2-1,TGCGCCAGCAGCTCGGGGGACAGGGGTTCGAAGTTCTTC,CASSSGDRGSKFF
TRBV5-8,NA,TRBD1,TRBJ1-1,TGTGCCAGCAGCTTGGGAGGGACAGTAAACACTGAAGCTTTCTTT,CASSLGGTVNTEAFF
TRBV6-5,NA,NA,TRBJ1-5,TGTGCCAGCAATTTCAAAACAGGGAGTCAGCCCCAGCATTTT,CASNFKTGSQPQHF
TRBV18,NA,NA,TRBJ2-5,TGTGCCAGCTCACCATCGGGGCGCCGGGAGACCCAGTACTTC,CASSPSGRRETQYF
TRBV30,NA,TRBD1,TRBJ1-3,TGTGCCGCCACAGGGGGCGCTGGAAACACCATATATTTT,CAATGGAGNTIYF
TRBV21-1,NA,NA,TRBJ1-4,TGTGCCAGCAGCAAAATCTGGGAATGGTACTTGGGACAGGGGGCGTTAGATGAAAAACTGTTTTTT,CASSKIWEWYLGQGALDEKLFF
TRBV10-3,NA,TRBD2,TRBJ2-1,TGTGCCACTCACCACGAGTTGCGGGGGTTATCGAATGAGCAGTTCTTC,CATHHELRGLSNEQFF
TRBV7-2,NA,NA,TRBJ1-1,TGTGCCAGCAGCTCCGACAGGATCTCCAACACTGAAGCTTTCTTT,CASSSDRISNTEAFF
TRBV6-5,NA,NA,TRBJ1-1,TGTGCCAGCAGTTCCTTTATGACTGAAGCTTTCTTT,CASSSFMTEAFF
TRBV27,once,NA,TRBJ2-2,TGTGCCAGCAGTCAGGGTAAATGGACCGGGGAGCTGTTTTTT,CASSQGKWTGELFF
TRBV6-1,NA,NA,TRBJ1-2,TGTGCCAGCAGTGAAGAGGTCTATGGCTACACCTTC,CASSEEVYGYTF
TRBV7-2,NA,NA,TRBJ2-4,TGTGCCAGCAGCCTCCTTGGGGCACTAGCCAAAAACATTCAGTACTTC,CASSLLGALAKNIQYF
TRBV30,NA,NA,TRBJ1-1,TGTGCCTGGAGTGGGAGTAGGACTGAAGCTTTCTTT,CAWSGSRTEAFF
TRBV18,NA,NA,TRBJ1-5,TGTGCCAGCTCGAACCTGGGGCAGGGCCAGCCCCAGCATTTT,CASSNLGQGQPQHF
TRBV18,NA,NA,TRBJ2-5,TGTGCCAGCTCACCTGAGAAGACCCAGTACTTC,CASSPEKTQYF